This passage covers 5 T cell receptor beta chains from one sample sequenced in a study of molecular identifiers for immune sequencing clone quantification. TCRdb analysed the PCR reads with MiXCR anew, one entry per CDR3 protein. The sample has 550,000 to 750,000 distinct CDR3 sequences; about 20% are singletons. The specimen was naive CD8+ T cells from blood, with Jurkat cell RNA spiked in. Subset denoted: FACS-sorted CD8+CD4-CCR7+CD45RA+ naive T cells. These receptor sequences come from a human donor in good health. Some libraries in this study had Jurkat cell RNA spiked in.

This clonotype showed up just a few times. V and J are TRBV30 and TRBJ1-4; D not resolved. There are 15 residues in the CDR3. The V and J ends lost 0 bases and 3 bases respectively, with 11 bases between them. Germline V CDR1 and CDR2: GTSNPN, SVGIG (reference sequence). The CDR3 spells CAWSVVPGSNEKLFF. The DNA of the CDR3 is TGTGCCTGGAGTGTCGTTCCCGGGTCTAATGAAAAACTGTTTTTT. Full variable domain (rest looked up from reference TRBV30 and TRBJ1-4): SQTIHQWPATLVQPVGSPLSLECTVEGTSNPNLYWYRQAAGRGLQLLFYSVGIGQISSEVPQNLSASRPQDRQFILSSKKLLLSDSGFYLCAWSVVPGSNEKLFFGSGTQLSVL.

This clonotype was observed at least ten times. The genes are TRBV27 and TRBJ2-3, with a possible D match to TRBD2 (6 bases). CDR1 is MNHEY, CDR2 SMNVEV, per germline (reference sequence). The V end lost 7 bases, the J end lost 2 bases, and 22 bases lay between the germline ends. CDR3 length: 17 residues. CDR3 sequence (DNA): TGTGCCAGCAACTCCCTCGGGGTTAGCGGCCCCACAGATACGCAGTATTTT. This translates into CASNSLGVSGPTDTQYF.

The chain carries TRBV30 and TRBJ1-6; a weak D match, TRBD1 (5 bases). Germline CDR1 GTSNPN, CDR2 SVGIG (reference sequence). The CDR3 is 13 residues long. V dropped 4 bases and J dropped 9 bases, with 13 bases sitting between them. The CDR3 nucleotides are TGTGCCTGGACAGGGACCGGGGGTTCACCCCTCCACTTT. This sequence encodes CAWTGTGGSPLHF.

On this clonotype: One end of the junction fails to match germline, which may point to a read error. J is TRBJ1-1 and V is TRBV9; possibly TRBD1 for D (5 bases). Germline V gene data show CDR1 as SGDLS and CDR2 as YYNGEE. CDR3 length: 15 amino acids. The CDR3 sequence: CASSPQGEMNTEALF. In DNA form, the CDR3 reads TGTGCCAGCAGCCCTCAGGGAGAAATGAACACTGAAGCTCTCTTT.

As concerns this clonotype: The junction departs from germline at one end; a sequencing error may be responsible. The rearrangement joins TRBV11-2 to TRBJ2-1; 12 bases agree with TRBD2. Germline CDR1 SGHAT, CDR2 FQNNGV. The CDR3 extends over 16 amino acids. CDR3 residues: CASNLPLAGGPGEQFF. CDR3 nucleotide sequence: TGTGCCAGCAACTTACCTCTAGCGGGAGGGCCTGGTGAGCAGTTCTTC.